This T cell receptor (beta chain) was retrieved from a study of cytomegalovirus exposure and HLA in healthy donors. CDR1 is SSHAT, CDR2 FNYEAQ, per germline (reference sequence). Trimming took off 1 base at V and 5 bases at J, with 11 bases between the two ends. There are 14 residues in the CDR3. 60 Vbeta and 13 Jbeta primers were used in PCR. Clones were sequenced by immunoSEQ multiplex PCR, and TCRdb holds only the in-frame ones, with some missing. The repertoire holds 180,000 or so clones, with roughly 9.5% as singletons. Sequenced sample: PBMCs. This sequence originates from a woman aged 25 to 39 in good health and CMV-seropositive. This chain connects TRBV7-7 to TRBJ2-5; D might be TRBD2 (5 bases). CDR3 residues: CASSLGLAAETQYF. Here the CDR3 DNA reads TGTGCCAGCAGCTTAGGCCTAGCCGCGGAGACCCAGTACTTC.